The clone carrying this T cell receptor (beta chain) has only one observation. The source of the sample is a study of blood T cell repertoires in COVID-19. Overall study: Acute and convalescent COVID-19 specimens originated in the United States, Italy and Spain. T cells, B-cell-depleted T cells, or PBMCs supplied cDNA or gDNA.

There are 13 residues in the CDR3. The ends lost 4 bases at V and 6 bases at J; junction bases unmatched: 8. Germline CDR1 SQVTM, CDR2 ANQGSEA. Seattle participants joined during active infection and were tracked over time. In the original processing: Nucleated cell counts were estimated from reference gene primer amplification. Profiled with immunoSEQ multiplex PCR; TCRdb holds only in-frame clones, not every one. V and J calls plus clone size are reproduced from that table; the DNA served to infer D and trimming. The table shows 120,000 or so clones, with more than 90% occurring only once. The sequence was obtained from a man in his 60s with COVID-19, enrolled during active disease. The sequencing sample was made of peripheral blood. The chain has TRBV29-1 and TRBJ2-7; TRBD1 aligns across 8 bases. The CDR3 nucleotides read TGCAGCGTTGGACAGGGGAAAAGCGGCGAGCAGTACTTC. Residues: CSVGQGKSGEQYF.